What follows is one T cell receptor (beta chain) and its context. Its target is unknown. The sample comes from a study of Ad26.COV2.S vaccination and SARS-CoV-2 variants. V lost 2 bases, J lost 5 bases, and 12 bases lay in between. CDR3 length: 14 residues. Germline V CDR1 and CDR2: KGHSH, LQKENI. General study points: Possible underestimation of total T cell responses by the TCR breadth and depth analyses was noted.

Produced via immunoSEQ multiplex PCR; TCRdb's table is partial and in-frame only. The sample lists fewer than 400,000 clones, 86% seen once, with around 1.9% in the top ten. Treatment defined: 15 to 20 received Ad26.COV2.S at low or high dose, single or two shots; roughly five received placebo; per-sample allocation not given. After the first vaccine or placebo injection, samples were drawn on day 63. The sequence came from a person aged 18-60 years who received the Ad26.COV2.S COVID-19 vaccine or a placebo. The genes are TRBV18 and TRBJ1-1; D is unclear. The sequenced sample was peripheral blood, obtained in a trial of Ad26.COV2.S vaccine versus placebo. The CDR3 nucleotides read TGTGCCAGCTCACCAGTAGGTTTAGGTACTGAAGCTTTCTTT. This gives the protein CASSPVGLGTEAFF.